This note documents a single T cell receptor (beta chain) sequence. V dropped 4 bases and J dropped 8; count of bases not matched to a gene: 13. The CDR3 sequence is 16 residues long. CDR1 and CDR2 from the germline V gene are SGHDN and FVKESK. The record originates from a study of blood T cell repertoires in COVID-19. Study background: The cDNA or gDNA used as material had been derived from T cells, B-cell-depleted T cells, or PBMCs.

Under the authors' procedure: Reference gene primer amplification yielded estimated nucleated cell counts. TCRdb's table, derived via immunoSEQ multiplex PCR, lists solely in-frame clones and lacks some. V and J calls and clone size are those listed in that table; D and trimming were worked out from the DNA. The profile shows 100,000 to 150,000 clones, 70% to 80% of them singletons. Sequenced sample: peripheral blood. The receptor's source is a human donor in a cohort sampled during active COVID-19. This sequence joins TRBV14 and TRBJ1-2; 10 nucleotides align to TRBD1. CDR3 coding DNA: TGTGCCAGCAGCCCCCACCTTGGACAGGGGGGAGAGGGCTACACCTTC. As protein: CASSPHLGQGGEGYTF.